These 4 T cell receptor beta chains were all obtained from the same sample, sequenced in a study of blood T cell repertoires in COVID-19. The method was immunoSEQ multiplex PCR; TCRdb's version includes in-frame clones alone and lacks a portion of them. Of tens of thousands of clones listed, roughly 89% were seen once; the top ten hold 4% to 5%. Sequenced material: peripheral blood. All receptors come from a woman aged 45-65 years with active COVID-19.

This chain links TRBV5-1 with TRBJ2-1, with 11 nucleotides matching TRBD1. CDR3 size: 15 residues. Germline CDR1 SGHRS, CDR2 YFSETQ. After removal of 3 bases from V and 5 bases from J, the junction contained 4 bases not matched to a gene. This chain's CDR3 is CASSSGQGAHNEQFF. The CDR3 nucleotides read TGCGCCAGCAGCTCCGGACAGGGGGCCCACAATGAGCAGTTCTTC.

The V gene is TRBV19, the J gene TRBJ1-4, with 12 bases matching TRBD1. The CDR3 totals 18 residues. From germline, CDR1 is LNHDA and CDR2 SQIVND (reference sequence). The V segment lost 3 bases and the J segment 6 bases; nucleotides outside the gene matches: 11. This chain's CDR3 is CASSMGTGGASWDEKLFF. Written as DNA, the CDR3 is TGTGCCAGTAGTATGGGGACAGGGGGCGCTTCTTGGGATGAAAAACTGTTTTTT.

This chain connects TRBV6-1 to TRBJ1-2; D remains ambiguous. This CDR3 region has 12 residues. Trimming cost V 0 bases and J 4 bases, with 3 bases left between them. Germline V gives CDR1 MNHNS, CDR2 SASEGT. This chain's CDR3 is CASSEAVYGYTF. The CDR3 DNA sequence: TGTGCCAGCAGTGAAGCCGTCTATGGCTACACCTTC.

This sequence joins TRBV6-6 and TRBJ1-4, with D unclear. V lost 5 bases and J 7 bases, leaving 14 bases between the germline ends. This CDR3 has 14 amino acids. Germline CDR1 and CDR2: MNHNY and SVGAGI (reference sequence). The CDR3 bases are TGTGCCAGCAGTCCCAAGCAACCGGGTGAAAAACTGTTTTTT. Translation: CASSPKQPGEKLFF.